These 25 T cell receptor beta chains originate from one sample sequenced in a study of cytomegalovirus exposure and HLA in healthy donors. PCR was performed using 60 Vbeta and 13 Jbeta primers. Produced via immunoSEQ multiplex PCR; TCRdb's table is partial and in-frame only. The data contain 65,000 to 95,000 clones, around 80% of them singletons. The specimen was PBMCs. The source of these receptors is a man younger than 40 in good health and CMV-seronegative.

The V gene is TRBV19, the J gene TRBJ2-7; 10 nucleotides line up with TRBD1. Germline assignment: CDR1 LNHDA and CDR2 SQIVND (reference sequence). The CDR3 totals 16 residues. V lost 3 bases, J lost 4 bases, and 9 bases stayed unmatched. CDR3: CASSMTAGTGEYEQYF. In DNA, the CDR3 is TGTGCCAGTAGTATGACGGCCGGGACAGGGGAATACGAGCAGTACTTC.

The chain joins TRBV28 to TRBJ1-5, with a weak D call TRBD1 (6 bases). Germline CDR1 MDHEN, CDR2 SYDVKM. Trimming removed 5 bases at V and 4 bases at J, with 15 bases between. This CDR3 has 15 amino acids. The CDR3 protein is CASSATGPGNQPQHF. For the CDR3, the DNA is TGTGCCAGCAGTGCCACAGGGCCGGGTAATCAGCCCCAGCATTTT.

The chain links TRBV2 to TRBJ1-6; 10 bases are a match to TRBD1. Trimming cost V 4 bases and J 10 bases; bases outside gene matches: 4. CDR1 and CDR2 (germline): SNHLY, FYNNEI. The CDR3 is 14 residues long. CDR3 sequence: CASSGDRGRSPLHF. CDR3 DNA: TGTGCCAGCAGTGGGGACAGGGGTAGGTCACCCCTCCACTTT.

The chain uses TRBV5-1 and TRBJ1-4; 7 nucleotides match TRBD1. V lost 1 base and J lost 4; bases outside the gene matches: 4. Germline CDR1 is SGHRS and CDR2 is YFSETQ. CDR3 size: 15 residues. CDR3 sequence reads: CASSLPGTVNEKLFF. The CDR3 DNA is TGCGCCAGCAGCTTGCCCGGGACAGTTAATGAAAAACTGTTTTTT.

J is TRBJ1-1 and V is TRBV2; 7 nucleotides align to TRBD1. V trimming: 6 bases; J trimming: 6 bases; junction bases outside the gene matches: 4. The CDR3 is 12 amino acids. Per germline, CDR1 SNHLY and CDR2 FYNNEI. CDR3 protein: CASSPGTAEAFF. Written as DNA, the CDR3 is TGTGCCAGCAGCCCAGGGACAGCTGAAGCTTTCTTT.

The CDR3 here is CASSSPTERSYEQYF. CDR3 sequence (DNA): TGTGCCAGCAGCTCACCAACAGAACGCTCCTACGAGCAGTACTTC. V gene TRBV7-9 combines with J gene TRBJ2-5, with no clear D. The DNA end favors TRBJ2-7, so the J call may be wrong. Per the germline V gene, CDR1 is SEHNR and CDR2 is FQNEAQ (reference sequence). The CDR3 is 15 amino acids.

V is TRBV5-1 and J is TRBJ2-5, with TRBD2 identical over 7 bases. The V gene end was trimmed by 3 bases and the J gene end by 1 base; junction bases not matched to a gene: 6. Germline V gives CDR1 SGHRS, CDR2 YFSETQ. The length of the CDR3 is 15 residues. This CDR3 is CASSSGLGRQETQYF. The CDR3 nucleotides are TGCGCCAGCAGCTCCGGACTAGGGCGCCAAGAGACCCAGTACTTC.

The chain has TRBV5-5 and TRBJ2-1, with 9 bases identical to TRBD2. The CDR3 runs 15 residues. V shed 2 bases, J shed 6 bases, and the junction held 6 bases outside the gene matches. Germline assignment: CDR1 SGHKS and CDR2 YYEKEE (reference sequence). This CDR3 is CASSFVLAGSNEQFF. The CDR3 nucleotides read TGTGCCAGCAGCTTCGTGCTAGCGGGGTCCAATGAGCAGTTCTTC.

The rearrangement joins TRBV19 to TRBJ2-1; perhaps TRBD2 as D (5 bases). Germline V gene lookup returns CDR1 LNHDA and CDR2 SQIVND (reference sequence). The CDR3 is made up of 11 amino acids. V lost 7 bases to trimming and J lost 7 bases, with 8 bases between them. As DNA, the CDR3 is TGTGCCAGTATGGGAGTAAATGAGCAGTTCTTC. Translated: CASMGVNEQFF.

This clone was seen a handful of times. The CDR3 reads CASSETGTGRGEQYF. The CDR3 DNA reads TGTGCCAGCAGCGAGACCGGGACAGGGCGAGGCGAGCAGTACTTC. V is TRBV6-5 and J is TRBJ2-7; TRBD1 agrees at 9 bases. This CDR3 is 15 amino acids long. Germline CDR1 MNHEY, CDR2 SVGAGI. Unmatched junction bases numbered 12, after V lost 6 bases and J lost 6 bases.

This clone was seen a handful of times. The chain links TRBV7-9 to TRBJ2-2; the D is unclear. Germline V gene data show CDR1 as SEHNR and CDR2 as FQNEAQ (reference sequence). The CDR3 length is 13 residues. Trimming stripped 10 bases from V and 7 bases from J, with 16 bases between. The CDR3 nucleotides are TGTGCCATCTTCTATCTCTCGGGCGGGGAGCTGTTTTTT. Amino acids: CAIFYLSGGELFF.

This chain links TRBV7-9 with TRBJ2-1, with 11 bases fitting TRBD2. Germline trimming cut 5 bases from V and 5 bases from J; bases unmatched to any gene: 5. The CDR3 has 15 residues. Germline CDR1 SEHNR, CDR2 FQNEAQ (reference sequence). CDR3 protein: CASSPLAGGNNEQFF. CDR3 DNA sequence: TGTGCCAGCAGCCCCCTAGCGGGAGGAAACAATGAGCAGTTCTTC.

The chain employs TRBV7-2 and TRBJ2-7; D gene uncertain. This CDR3 region has 13 residues. V lost 4 bases to trimming and J lost 6 bases, with 13 bases between them. Germline assignment: CDR1 SGHTA and CDR2 FQGNSA. The CDR3 sequence is CASSSEIGSEQYF. CDR3 DNA: TGTGCCAGCAGCTCGGAGATTGGCAGCGAGCAGTACTTC.

The chain combines TRBV5-1 with TRBJ2-1; 9 bases match TRBD1. Germline V lookup: CDR1 SGHRS, CDR2 YFSETQ. The CDR3 is made up of 16 amino acids. The ends lost 4 bases at V and 2 bases at J; junction bases unmatched: 7. CDR3 sequence reads: CASSLPTGGPYNEQFF. The CDR3 coding sequence is TGCGCCAGCAGCCTCCCGACAGGGGGTCCCTACAATGAGCAGTTCTTC. The full variable domain, rest sourced from reference TRBV5-1 and TRBJ2-1, is KAGVTQTPRYLIKTRGQQVTLSCSPISGHRSVSWYQQTPGQGLQFLFEYFSETQRNKGNFPGRFSGRQFSNSRSEMNVSTLELGDSALYLCASSLPTGGPYNEQFFGPGTRLTVL.

This clone was seen just once. Other DNA variants within this sample encode the same CDR3. The J gene is TRBJ2-7, the V gene TRBV5-1, with TRBD1 matching 10 bases. J lost 1 base, V lost 3 bases, and 1 base had no gene match. The CDR3 extends over 14 amino acids. Germline CDR1 and CDR2: SGHRS and YFSETQ. As DNA, the CDR3 is TGCGCCAGCAGCTGGGGACAGGGGTCCTACGAGCAGTACTTC. Encoded protein: CASSWGQGSYEQYF.

The chain carries TRBV28 and TRBJ2-7; D remains ambiguous. The CDR3 contains 13 residues. Trimming shortened V by 9 bases and J by 0 bases, and 12 bases separated the two germline ends. Germline V gives CDR1 MDHEN, CDR2 SYDVKM. The CDR3: CASFRQSSYEQYF. CDR3 nucleotide sequence: TGTGCCAGTTTCAGGCAGAGCTCCTACGAGCAGTACTTC.

This chain links TRBV6-5 with TRBJ2-7; TRBD1 agrees at 9 bases. The ends lost 6 bases at V and 5 bases at J; junction bases unmatched: 11. Germline-derived CDR1 and CDR2 are MNHEY and SVGAGI. This CDR3 is 15 amino acids long. Here the CDR3 reads CASSQYGQGIHEQYF. The CDR3 coding sequence is TGTGCCAGCAGCCAGTACGGACAGGGGATCCACGAGCAGTACTTC.

V and J are TRBV5-8 and TRBJ2-2; 7 bases fit TRBD1. Germline V gene data show CDR1 as SGHTS and CDR2 as YDEGEE. The V gene end was trimmed by 2 bases and the J gene end by 4 bases; junction bases not matched to a gene: 11. The CDR3 totals 17 residues. The CDR3 nucleotides are TGTGCCAGCAGCTTAGGGACAGAAGGACTCGTCACCGGGGAGCTGTTTTTT. Translation: CASSLGTEGLVTGELFF. The whole variable domain, remainder taken from reference TRBV5-8 and TRBJ2-2, is EAGVTQSPTHLIKTRGQQATLRCSPISGHTSVYWYQQALGLGLQFLLWYDEGEERNRGNFPPRFSGRQFPNYSSELNVNALELEDSALYLCASSLGTEGLVTGELFFGEGSRLTVL.

This clone showed up just a few times. The V call is TRBV4-3, the J call TRBJ1-2; the match to TRBD1 covers 7 bases. Per the germline V gene, CDR1 is LGHNA and CDR2 is YSLEER. V lost 1 base and J lost 2; bases outside the gene matches: 4. This CDR3 is 15 amino acids long. The CDR3 region is CASSQAPTGNYGYTF. CDR3 DNA: TGCGCCAGCAGCCAAGCCCCGACAGGGAACTATGGCTACACCTTC.

V usage is TRBV11-2 and J usage is TRBJ1-1; 8 nucleotides agree with TRBD1. The V segment lost 5 bases and the J segment 4 bases; nucleotides outside the gene matches: 9. Germline loops: CDR1 SGHAT, CDR2 FQNNGV. This CDR3 is built from 15 residues. The CDR3 DNA is TGTGCCAGCAGCCACCAAGCAGGGGGCGTCACTGAAGCTTTCTTT. It encodes CASSHQAGGVTEAFF. The entire variable domain, with the rest obtained from reference TRBV11-2 and TRBJ1-1, is as follows: EAGVAQSPRYKIIEKRQSVAFWCNPISGHATLYWYQQILGQGPKLLIQFQNNGVVDDSQLPKDRFSAERLKGVDSTLKIQPAKLEDSAVYLCASSHQAGGVTEAFFGQGTRLTVV.

This sequence joins TRBV19 and TRBJ1-2; D may be TRBD1 (6 bases). Germline loops: CDR1 LNHDA, CDR2 SQIVND (reference sequence). The CDR3 sequence is 15 residues long. V was clipped by 5 bases and J by 4 bases, with 17 bases between them. CDR3 protein: CASSPRGARSYGYTF. The CDR3 nucleotides are TGTGCCAGTAGTCCCCGGGGGGCGCGAAGCTATGGCTACACCTTC.

The rearrangement links TRBV30 to TRBJ2-7; no reliable D call. Trimming shortened V by 0 bases and J by 6 bases, and 12 bases separated the two germline ends. Germline V CDR1 and CDR2: GTSNPN, SVGIG (reference sequence). There are 13 residues in the CDR3. For the CDR3, the DNA is TGTGCCTGGAGTGTGGCAGCCGCAGGCGAGCAGTACTTC. Its translation: CAWSVAAAGEQYF.

In its sample, this clone was seen a few times. The CDR3 DNA reads as TGTGCCAGCGAGGGCACAAGGACCAAGAGAACCCAGTACTTC. Encoded protein: CASEGTRTKRTQYF. The V call is TRBV6-1, the J call TRBJ2-5; a possible D gene is TRBD2 (5 bases). Germline CDR1 and CDR2: MNHNS and SASEGT. Trimming shortened V by 8 bases and J by 8 bases, and 21 bases separated the two germline ends. The CDR3 runs 14 residues.

The chain carries TRBV5-4 and TRBJ1-1; 8 bases match TRBD1. Germline CDR1 is SGHNT and CDR2 is YYREEE (reference sequence). The CDR3 covers 16 residues. The V segment lost 0 bases and the J segment 6 bases; nucleotides outside the gene matches: 10. This chain's CDR3 is CASSLAILTGEAEAFF. In DNA form, the CDR3 reads TGTGCCAGCAGCTTGGCCATTTTGACAGGGGAAGCTGAAGCTTTCTTT.

This chain uses TRBV18 with TRBJ2-7; TRBD2 might be the D (6 bases). V dropped 6 bases and J dropped 7 bases, with 10 bases sitting between them. The length of the CDR3 is 11 residues. Germline V gene lookup returns CDR1 KGHSH and CDR2 LQKENI. This CDR3 reads CASSRDWEQYF. The CDR3 DNA sequence: TGTGCCAGCTCCCGGGACTGGGAGCAGTACTTC.